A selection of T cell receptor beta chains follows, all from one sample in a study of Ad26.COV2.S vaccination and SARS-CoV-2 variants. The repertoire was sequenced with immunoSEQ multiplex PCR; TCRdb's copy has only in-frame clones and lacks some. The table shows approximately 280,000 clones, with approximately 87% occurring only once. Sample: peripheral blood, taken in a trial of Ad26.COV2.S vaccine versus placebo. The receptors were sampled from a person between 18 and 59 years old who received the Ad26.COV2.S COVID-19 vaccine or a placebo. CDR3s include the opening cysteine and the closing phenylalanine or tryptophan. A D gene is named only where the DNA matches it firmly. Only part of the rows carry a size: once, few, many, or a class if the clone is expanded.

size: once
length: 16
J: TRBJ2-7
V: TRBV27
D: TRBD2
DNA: TGTGCCAGCAGTTTAGTCGGGACTAGCGGAGGGATCGAGCAGTACTTC
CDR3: CASSLVGTSGGIEQYF

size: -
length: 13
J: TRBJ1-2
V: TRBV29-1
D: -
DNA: TGCAGCGTTGACCTCGGGGGAAGAGATGGCTACACCTTC
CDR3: CSVDLGGRDGYTF

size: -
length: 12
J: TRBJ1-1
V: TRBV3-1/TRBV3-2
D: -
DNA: TGTGCCAGCAGCGCCATGAACACTGAAGCTTTCTTT
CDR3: CASSAMNTEAFF

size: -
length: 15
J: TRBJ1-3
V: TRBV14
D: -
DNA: TGTGCCAGCAGCCCCGTGGGGTCATCTGGAAACACCATATATTTT
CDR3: CASSPVGSSGNTIYF

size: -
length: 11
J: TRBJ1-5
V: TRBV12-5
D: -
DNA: TGTGCTAGTGGTTTGGATCAGCCCCAGCATTTT
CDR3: CASGLDQPQHF

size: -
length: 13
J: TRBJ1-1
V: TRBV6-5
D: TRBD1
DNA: TGTGCCAGCAGTTACAGGGGGCGAACTGAAGCTTTCTTT
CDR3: CASSYRGRTEAFF

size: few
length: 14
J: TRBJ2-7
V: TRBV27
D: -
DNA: TGTGCCAGCAGTTTATCAACAGGGAGCTACGAGCAGTACTTC
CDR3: CASSLSTGSYEQYF

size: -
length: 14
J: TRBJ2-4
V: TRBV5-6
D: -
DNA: TGTGCCAGCAGCTTGGTAGGGCGAAAAAACATTCAGTACTTC
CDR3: CASSLVGRKNIQYF

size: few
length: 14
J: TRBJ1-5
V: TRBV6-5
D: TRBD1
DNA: TGTGCCAGCAGAATCGGGACAGGGGACCAGCCCCAGCATTTT
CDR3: CASRIGTGDQPQHF

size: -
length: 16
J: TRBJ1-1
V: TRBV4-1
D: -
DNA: TGCGCCAGCAGCCTTGAGGGAGTGGTGGCGAACACTGAAGCTTTCTTT
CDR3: CASSLEGVVANTEAFF

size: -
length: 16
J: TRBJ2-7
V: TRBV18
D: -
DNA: TGTGCCAGCTCACCACTCGACGCCCAGAGCTCCTACGAGCAGTACTTC
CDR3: CASSPLDAQSSYEQYF

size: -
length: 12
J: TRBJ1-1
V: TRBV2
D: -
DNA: TGTGCCAGCAAACAGGGACTGAAGGAAGCTTTCTTT
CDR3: CASKQGLKEAFF

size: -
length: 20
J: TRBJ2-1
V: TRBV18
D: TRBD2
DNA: TGTGCCAGCTCACCACTTAAGCGGGAGGGCCAAACGAGCTCCTACAATGAGCAGTTCTTC
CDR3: CASSPLKREGQTSSYNEQFF

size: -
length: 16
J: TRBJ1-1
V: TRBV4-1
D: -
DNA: TGCGCCAGCAGCCAATTGAAAGGCGGGTTGAACACTGAAGCTTTCTTT
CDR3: CASSQLKGGLNTEAFF

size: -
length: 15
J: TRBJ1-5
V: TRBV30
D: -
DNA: TGTGCCTGGAGTGTAGGTTTAGGGATGAATCAGCCCCAGCATTTT
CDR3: CAWSVGLGMNQPQHF

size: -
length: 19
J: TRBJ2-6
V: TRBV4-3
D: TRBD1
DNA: TGCGCCAGCAGCCAAGAAATCCGGACAGGGATGTCTGGGGCCAACGTCCTGACTTTC
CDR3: CASSQEIRTGMSGANVLTF

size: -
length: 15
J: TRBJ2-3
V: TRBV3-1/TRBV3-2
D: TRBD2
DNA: TGTGCCAGCAGCCAAGTCGTAGCGGGGGGAGATACGCAGTATTTT
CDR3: CASSQVVAGGDTQYF

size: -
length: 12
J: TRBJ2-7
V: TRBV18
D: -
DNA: TGTGCCAGCTCCCCCACCAGGGACGAGCAGTACTTC
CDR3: CASSPTRDEQYF

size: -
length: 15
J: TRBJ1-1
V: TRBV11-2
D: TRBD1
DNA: TGTGCCAGCAGATGGGGGACAGGGCTTTACACTGAAGCTTTCTTT
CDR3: CASRWGTGLYTEAFF

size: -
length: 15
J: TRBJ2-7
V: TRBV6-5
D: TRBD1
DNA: TGTGCCAGCAGGCGACAGGGTCCCAGCTCCTACGAGCAGTACTTC
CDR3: CASRRQGPSSYEQYF

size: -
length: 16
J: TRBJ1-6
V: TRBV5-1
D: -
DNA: TGCGCCAGCAGCTTTAAAGTAGGGGATGGAGGATCACCCCTCCACTTT
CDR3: CASSFKVGDGGSPLHF

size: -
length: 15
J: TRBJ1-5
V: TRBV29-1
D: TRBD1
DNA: TGCAGCGTTGCCGCAGGGGGCTATAGCAATCAGCCCCAGCATTTT
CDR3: CSVAAGGYSNQPQHF

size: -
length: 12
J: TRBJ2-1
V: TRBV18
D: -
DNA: TGTGCCAGCTCACCGTCCTACAATGAGCAGTTCTTC
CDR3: CASSPSYNEQFF

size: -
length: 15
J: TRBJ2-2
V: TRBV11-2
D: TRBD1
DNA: TGTGCCCAGCTGATGTCAGCAGGGGGCACCGGGGAGCTGTTTTTT
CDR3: CAQLMSAGGTGELFF

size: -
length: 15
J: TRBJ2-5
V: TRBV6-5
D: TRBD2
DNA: TGTGCCAGCAGCCGACTAGCGGGGGGGCAAGAGACCCAGTACTTC
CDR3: CASSRLAGGQETQYF

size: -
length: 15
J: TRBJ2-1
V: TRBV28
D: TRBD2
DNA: TGTGCCAGCAGTGATAGCGGGAGGGTGTCAAATGAGCAGTTCTTC
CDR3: CASSDSGRVSNEQFF

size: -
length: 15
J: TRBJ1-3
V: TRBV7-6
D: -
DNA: TGTGCCAGCAGCTCCTTCGATTCCTCTGGAAACACCATATATTTT
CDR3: CASSSFDSSGNTIYF

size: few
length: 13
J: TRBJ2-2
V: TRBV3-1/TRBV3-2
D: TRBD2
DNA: TGTGCCAGCAGCCACCGAAGCGGGGTTAAGCTGTTTTTT
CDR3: CASSHRSGVKLFF

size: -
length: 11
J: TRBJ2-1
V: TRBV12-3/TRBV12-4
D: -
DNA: TGTGCCAGCCGAGGTAAGGATGAGCAGTTCTTC
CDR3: CASRGKDEQFF

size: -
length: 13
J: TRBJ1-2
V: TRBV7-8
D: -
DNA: TGTGCCAGCAGCGGGGGACGCATCTATGGCTACACCTTC
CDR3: CASSGGRIYGYTF

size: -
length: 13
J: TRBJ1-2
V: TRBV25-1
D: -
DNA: TGTGCCAGCAGTTCCCAGGGGTGGTATGGCTACACCTTC
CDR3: CASSSQGWYGYTF

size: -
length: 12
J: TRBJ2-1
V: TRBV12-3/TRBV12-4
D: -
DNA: TGTGCCAGCAGTAGCCTTAGTGATGAGCAGTTCTTC
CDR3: CASSSLSDEQFF

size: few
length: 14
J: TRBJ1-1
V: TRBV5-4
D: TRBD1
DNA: TGTGCCAGCAGCCTACAGGGGAAGAACACTGAAGCTTTCTTT
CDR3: CASSLQGKNTEAFF

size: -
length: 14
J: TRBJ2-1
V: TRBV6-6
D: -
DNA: TGTGCCAGCAGCGAGTACCGGGTCGACAATGAGCAGTTCTTC
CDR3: CASSEYRVDNEQFF

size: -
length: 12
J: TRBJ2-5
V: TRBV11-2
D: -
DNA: TGTGCCAGCAGCTCAGATATCAGGGTGCAGTACTTC
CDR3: CASSSDIRVQYF

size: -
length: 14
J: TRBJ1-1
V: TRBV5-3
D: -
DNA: TGTGCCATAATAGCGGTAGGGCGCCTCGCTGAAGCTTTCTTT
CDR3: CAIIAVGRLAEAFF

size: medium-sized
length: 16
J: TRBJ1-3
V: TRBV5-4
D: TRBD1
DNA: TGTGCCAGCAGCTTCCGGGACAGGGGCTCTGGAAACACCATATATTTT
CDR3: CASSFRDRGSGNTIYF

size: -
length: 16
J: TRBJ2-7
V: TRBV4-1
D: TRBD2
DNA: TGCGCCAGCAGCCAAGTCGGAGCGGGGCCCTCCTACGAGCAGTACTTC
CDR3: CASSQVGAGPSYEQYF

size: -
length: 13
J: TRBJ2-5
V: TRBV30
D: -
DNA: TGTGCCTGGAGTGTAGCCTACCAAGAGACCCAGTACTTC
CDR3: CAWSVAYQETQYF

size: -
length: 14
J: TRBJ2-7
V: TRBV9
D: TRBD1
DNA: TGTGCCAGCAGCGCCGGGACAGGGTACTACGAGCAGTACTTC
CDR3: CASSAGTGYYEQYF

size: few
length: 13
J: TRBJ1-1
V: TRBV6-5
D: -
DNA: TGTGCCAGCAGTTATACAGAGAACACTGAAGCTTTCTTT
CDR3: CASSYTENTEAFF

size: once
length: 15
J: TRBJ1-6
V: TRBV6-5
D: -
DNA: TGTGCCAGCACCTTTACCGGGACACAGAATTCACCCCTCCACTTT
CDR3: CASTFTGTQNSPLHF

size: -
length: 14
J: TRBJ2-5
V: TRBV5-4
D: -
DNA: TGTGCCAGCAGCCCTACAGGGATGCCAGAGACCCAGTACTTC
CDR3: CASSPTGMPETQYF

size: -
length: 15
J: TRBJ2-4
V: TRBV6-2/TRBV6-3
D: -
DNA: TGTGCCAGCAGTTACTCAAGAGGGGGCAAAAACATTCAGTACTTC
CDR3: CASSYSRGGKNIQYF

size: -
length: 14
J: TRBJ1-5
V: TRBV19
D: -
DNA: TGTGCCAGTAGTACAGCAGGGGTGAGGCAGCCCCAGCATTTT
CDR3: CASSTAGVRQPQHF

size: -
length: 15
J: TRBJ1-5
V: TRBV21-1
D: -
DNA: TGTGCCAGCAGCAGCAGGGGGCGAAGCAATCAGCCCCAGCATTTT
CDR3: CASSSRGRSNQPQHF

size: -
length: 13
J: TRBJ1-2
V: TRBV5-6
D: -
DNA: TGTGCCAGCAAAGACCAACCCCACTATGGCTACACCTTC
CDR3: CASKDQPHYGYTF

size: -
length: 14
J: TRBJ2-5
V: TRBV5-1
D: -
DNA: TGCGCCAGCAGCTCCATAACCTTCCAAGAGACCCAGTACTTC
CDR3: CASSSITFQETQYF

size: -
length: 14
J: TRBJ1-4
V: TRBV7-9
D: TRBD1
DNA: TGTGCCAGCAGCCAGGGACAGGGAGAGGAAAAACTGTTTTTT
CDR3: CASSQGQGEEKLFF

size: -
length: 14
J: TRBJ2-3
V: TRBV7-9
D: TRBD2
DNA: TGTGCCAGCAGCCCCAGCGGGGGGGGAGATACGCAGTATTTT
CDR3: CASSPSGGGDTQYF

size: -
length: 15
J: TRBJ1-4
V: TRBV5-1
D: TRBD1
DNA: TGCGCCAGCAGCTTGGAGACAGGGGTGCGAGAAAAACTGTTTTTT
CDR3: CASSLETGVREKLFF

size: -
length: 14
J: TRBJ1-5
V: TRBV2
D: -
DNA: TGTGCCAGCAGTGCCGGGGTAGGCAATCAGCCCCAGCATTTT
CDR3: CASSAGVGNQPQHF